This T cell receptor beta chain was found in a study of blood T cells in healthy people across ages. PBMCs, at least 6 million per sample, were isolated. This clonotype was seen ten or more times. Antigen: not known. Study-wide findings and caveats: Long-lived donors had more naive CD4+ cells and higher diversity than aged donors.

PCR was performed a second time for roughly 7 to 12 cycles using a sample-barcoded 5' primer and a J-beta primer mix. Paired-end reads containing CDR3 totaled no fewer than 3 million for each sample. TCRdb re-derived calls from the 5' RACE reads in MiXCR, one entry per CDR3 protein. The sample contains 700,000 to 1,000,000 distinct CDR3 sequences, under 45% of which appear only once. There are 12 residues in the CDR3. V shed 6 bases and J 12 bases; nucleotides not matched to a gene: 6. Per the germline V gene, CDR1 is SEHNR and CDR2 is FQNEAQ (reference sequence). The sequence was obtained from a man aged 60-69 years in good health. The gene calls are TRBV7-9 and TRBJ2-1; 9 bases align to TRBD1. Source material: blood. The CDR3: CASRTGGWGQFF. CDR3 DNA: TGTGCCAGCAGAACAGGGGGCTGGGGGCAGTTCTTC.